This T cell receptor (beta chain) was recovered during a study of blood T cell repertoires in COVID-19. As for the study in general: The samples span acute and convalescent COVID-19 from the United States, Italy and Spain.

TCRdb's table, derived via immunoSEQ multiplex PCR, lists solely in-frame clones and lacks some. In the table there are hundreds of thousands of clones, approximately 90% of which are singletons. CDR3 length: 13 amino acids. Germline V gene sequence: CDR1 LNHDA, CDR2 SQIVND (reference sequence). V dropped 10 bases and J dropped 6 bases, with 16 bases sitting between them. J is TRBJ1-5 and V is TRBV19; maybe TRBD1 (5 bases). Specimen: peripheral blood. This clonotype was sampled from a man aged 18 to 30 with COVID-19, enrolled during active disease. The CDR3 nucleotides are TGTGCCACCGGCCAGGGAATCAGTCAGCCCCAGCATTTT. Residues: CATGQGISQPQHF.